This T cell receptor beta chain was sequenced during a study of blood T cells in healthy people across ages. Study outcomes and limitations: Bulk PBMC profiling left naive and antigen-experienced comparisons inconclusive.

Concerning this clonotype: The antigen is unknown.

V trimming: 0 bases; J trimming: 2 bases; junction bases outside the gene matches: 4. This CDR3 has 18 amino acids. CDR1 LGHNA and CDR2 YNFKEQ come from the germline V gene. Samples each had at least 5 micrograms of total RNA extracted. Next came a second PCR, run for about 7 to 12 cycles, which used a sample-barcoded 5' primer along with a J-beta primer mix. Every cDNA was tagged by a template-switch adaptor with 12 random nucleotides. TCRdb re-analysed the 5' RACE reads in MiXCR, keeping a single row per CDR3 protein. The table shows around 900,000 distinct CDR3 sequences, with approximately 50% occurring only once.

The chain joins TRBV4-2 to TRBJ2-1, with 13 bases matching TRBD2. Sample: blood. The TCR sequence derives from a woman in her sixties or seventies in good health. CDR3 sequence reads: CASSQESLAGGPYNEQFF. CDR3 DNA sequence: TGTGCCAGCAGCCAAGAGTCACTAGCGGGAGGGCCCTACAATGAGCAGTTCTTC.